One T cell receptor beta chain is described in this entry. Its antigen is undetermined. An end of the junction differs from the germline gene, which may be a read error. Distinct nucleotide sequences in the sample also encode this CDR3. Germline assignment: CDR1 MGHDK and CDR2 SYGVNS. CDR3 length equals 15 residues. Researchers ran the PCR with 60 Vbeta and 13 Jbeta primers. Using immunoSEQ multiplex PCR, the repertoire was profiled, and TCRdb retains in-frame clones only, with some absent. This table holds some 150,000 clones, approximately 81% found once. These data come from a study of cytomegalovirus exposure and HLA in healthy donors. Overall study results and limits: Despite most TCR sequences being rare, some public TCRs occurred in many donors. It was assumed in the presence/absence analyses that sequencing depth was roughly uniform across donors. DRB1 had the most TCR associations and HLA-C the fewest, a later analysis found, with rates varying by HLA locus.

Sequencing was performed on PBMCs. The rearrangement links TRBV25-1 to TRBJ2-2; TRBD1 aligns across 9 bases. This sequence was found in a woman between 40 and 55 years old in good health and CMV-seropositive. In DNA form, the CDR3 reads TGCGCCAGCAGTGCCCCACAGGGGGCAGCCGGGGAGCTGTTTTTT. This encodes CASSAPQGAAGELFF.